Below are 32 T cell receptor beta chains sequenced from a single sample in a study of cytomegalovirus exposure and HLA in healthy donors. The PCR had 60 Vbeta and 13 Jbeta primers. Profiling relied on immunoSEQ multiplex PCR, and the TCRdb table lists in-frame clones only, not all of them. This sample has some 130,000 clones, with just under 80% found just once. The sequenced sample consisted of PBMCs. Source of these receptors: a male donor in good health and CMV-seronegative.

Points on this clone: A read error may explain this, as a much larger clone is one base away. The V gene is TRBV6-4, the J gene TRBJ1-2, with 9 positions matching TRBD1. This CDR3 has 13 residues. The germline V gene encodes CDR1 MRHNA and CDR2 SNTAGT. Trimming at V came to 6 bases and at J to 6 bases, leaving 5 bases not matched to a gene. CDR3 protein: CASSPGTGNGYTF. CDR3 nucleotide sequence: TGTGCCAGCAGCCCCGGGACAGGGAATGGCTACACCTTC.

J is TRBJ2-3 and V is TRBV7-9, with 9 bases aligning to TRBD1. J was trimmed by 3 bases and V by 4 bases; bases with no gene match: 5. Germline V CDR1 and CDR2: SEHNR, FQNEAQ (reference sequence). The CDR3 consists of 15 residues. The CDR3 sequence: CASSSGQGGTDTQYF. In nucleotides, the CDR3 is TGTGCCAGCAGCTCGGGACAGGGTGGAACAGATACGCAGTATTTT.

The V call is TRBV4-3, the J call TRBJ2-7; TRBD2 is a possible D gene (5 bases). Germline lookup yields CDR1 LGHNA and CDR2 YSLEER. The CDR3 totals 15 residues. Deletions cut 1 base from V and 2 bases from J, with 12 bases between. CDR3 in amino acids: CASSQVGSSPYEQYF. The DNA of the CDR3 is TGCGCCAGCAGCCAAGTGGGGAGCTCCCCCTACGAGCAGTACTTC.

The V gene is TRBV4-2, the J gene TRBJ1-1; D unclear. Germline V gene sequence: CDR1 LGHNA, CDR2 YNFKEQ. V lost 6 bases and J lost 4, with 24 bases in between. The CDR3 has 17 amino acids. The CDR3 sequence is CASRPTHTASGTTEAFF. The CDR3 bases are TGTGCCAGCAGACCGACCCATACCGCTTCAGGCACCACTGAAGCTTTCTTT.

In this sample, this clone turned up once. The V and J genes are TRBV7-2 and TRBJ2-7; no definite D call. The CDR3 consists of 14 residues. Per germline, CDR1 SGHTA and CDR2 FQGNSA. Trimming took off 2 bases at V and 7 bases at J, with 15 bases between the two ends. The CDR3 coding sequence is TGTGCCAGCAGCTTACAAAGTGAACGGGTTGAGCAGTACTTC. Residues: CASSLQSERVEQYF.

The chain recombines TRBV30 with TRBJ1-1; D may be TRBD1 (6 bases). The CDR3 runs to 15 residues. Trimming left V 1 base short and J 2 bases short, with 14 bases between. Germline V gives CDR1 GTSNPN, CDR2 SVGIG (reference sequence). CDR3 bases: TGTGCCTGGAGTGAGGACAGTTCGCGTAACACTGAAGCTTTCTTT. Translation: CAWSEDSSRNTEAFF.

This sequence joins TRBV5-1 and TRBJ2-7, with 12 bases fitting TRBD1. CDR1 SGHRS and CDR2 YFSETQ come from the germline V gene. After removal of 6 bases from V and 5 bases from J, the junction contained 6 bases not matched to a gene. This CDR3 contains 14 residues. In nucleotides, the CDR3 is TGCGCCAGCAAGGGACAGGGGGCGCATCACGAGCAGTACTTC. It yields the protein CASKGQGAHHEQYF.

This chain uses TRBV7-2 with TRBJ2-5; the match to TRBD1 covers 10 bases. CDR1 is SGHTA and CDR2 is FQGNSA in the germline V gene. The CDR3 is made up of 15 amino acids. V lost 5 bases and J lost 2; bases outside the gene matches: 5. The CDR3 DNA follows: TGTGCCAGCAGCGGGGAGGGACAGGGGCAAGAGACCCAGTACTTC. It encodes CASSGEGQGQETQYF. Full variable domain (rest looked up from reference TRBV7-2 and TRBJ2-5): GAGVSQSPSNKVTEKGKDVELRCDPISGHTALYWYRQSLGQGLEFLIYFQGNSAPDKSGLPSDRFSAERTGGSVSTLTIQRTQQEDSAVYLCASSGEGQGQETQYFGPGTRLLVL.

CDR3 coding DNA: TGTGCCAGCAGCCCCCTCAGGGTCGAGACCCAGTACTTC. Its translation is CASSPLRVETQYF. V and J are TRBV6-5 and TRBJ2-5, with a weak D call TRBD1 (5 bases). Trimming pared 6 bases from V and 5 bases from J, leaving 13 bases between. This CDR3 has 13 amino acids. From germline, CDR1 is MNHEY and CDR2 SVGAGI.

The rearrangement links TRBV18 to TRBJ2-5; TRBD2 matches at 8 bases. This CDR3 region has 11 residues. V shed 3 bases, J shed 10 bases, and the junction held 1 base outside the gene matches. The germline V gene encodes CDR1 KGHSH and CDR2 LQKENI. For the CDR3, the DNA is TGTGCCAGCTCACCCCGGGAGGGCCAGTACTTC. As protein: CASSPREGQYF. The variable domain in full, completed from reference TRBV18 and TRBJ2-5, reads NAGVMQNPRHLVRRRGQEARLRCSPMKGHSHVYWYRQLPEEGLKFMVYLQKENIIDESGMPKERFSAEFPKEGPSILRIQQVVRGDSAAYFCASSPREGQYFGPGTRLLVL.

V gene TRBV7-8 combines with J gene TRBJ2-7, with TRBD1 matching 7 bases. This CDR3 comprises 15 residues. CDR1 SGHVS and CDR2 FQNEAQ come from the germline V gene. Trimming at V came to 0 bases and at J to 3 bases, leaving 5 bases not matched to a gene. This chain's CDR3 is CASSLALGQFYEQYF. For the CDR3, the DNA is TGTGCCAGCAGCTTAGCCCTGGGACAGTTCTACGAGCAGTACTTC.

The CDR3 DNA sequence: TGTGCCAGTAGTATAGAGACAGGGGGCCCTTCCTACGAGCAGTACTTC. Translated, it gives CASSIETGGPSYEQYF. The chain combines TRBV19 with TRBJ2-7; 10 bases fit TRBD1. CDR1 and CDR2 (germline): LNHDA, SQIVND (reference sequence). The CDR3 contains 16 residues. With V trimmed by 0 bases and J by 1 base, 3 bases remained unmatched. The full variable domain, rest sourced from reference TRBV19 and TRBJ2-7, is DGGITQSPKYLFRKEGQNVTLSCEQNLNHDAMYWYRQDPGQGLRLIYYSQIVNDFQKGDIAEGYSVSREKKESFPLTVTSAQKNPTAFYLCASSIETGGPSYEQYFGPGTRLTVT.

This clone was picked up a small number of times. This CDR3 is CASSYSGTSNQPQHF. CDR3 DNA sequence: TGTGCCAGCAGTTACTCGGGCACTAGCAATCAGCCCCAGCATTTT. The chain uses TRBV6-5 and TRBJ1-5, with no clear D. Per the germline V gene, CDR1 is MNHEY and CDR2 is SVGAGI. This CDR3 comprises 15 residues. The V end lost 0 bases, the J end lost 0 bases, and 6 bases lay between the germline ends.

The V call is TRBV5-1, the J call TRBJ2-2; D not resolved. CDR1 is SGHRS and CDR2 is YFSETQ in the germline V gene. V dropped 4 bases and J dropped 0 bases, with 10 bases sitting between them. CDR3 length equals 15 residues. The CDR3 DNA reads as TGCGCCAGCAGCCGTTCTGGGCCGAACACCGGGGAGCTGTTTTTT. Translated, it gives CASSRSGPNTGELFF.

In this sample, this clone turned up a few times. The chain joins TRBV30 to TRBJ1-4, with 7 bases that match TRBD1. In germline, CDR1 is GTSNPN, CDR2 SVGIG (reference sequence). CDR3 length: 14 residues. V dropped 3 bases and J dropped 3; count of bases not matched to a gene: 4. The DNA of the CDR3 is TGTGCCTGGAGACCGGGGACAGCTAATGAAAAACTGTTTTTT. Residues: CAWRPGTANEKLFF.

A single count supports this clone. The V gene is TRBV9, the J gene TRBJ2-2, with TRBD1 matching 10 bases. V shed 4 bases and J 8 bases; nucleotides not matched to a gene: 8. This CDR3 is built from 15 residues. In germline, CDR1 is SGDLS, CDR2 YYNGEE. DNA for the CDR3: TGTGCCAGCAGCAGTCAAGACAGGGGGCCTGGGGAGCTGTTTTTT. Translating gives CASSSQDRGPGELFF. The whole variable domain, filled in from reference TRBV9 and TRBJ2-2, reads DSGVTQTPKHLITATGQRVTLRCSPRSGDLSVYWYQQSLDQGLQFLIQYYNGEERAKGNILERFSAQQFPDLHSELNLSSLELGDSALYFCASSSQDRGPGELFFGEGSRLTVL.

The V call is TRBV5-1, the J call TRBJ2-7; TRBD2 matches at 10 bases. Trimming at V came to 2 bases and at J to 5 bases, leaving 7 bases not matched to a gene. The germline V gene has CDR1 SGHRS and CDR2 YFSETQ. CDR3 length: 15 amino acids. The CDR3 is CASSFQRGGLDEQYF. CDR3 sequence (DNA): TGCGCCAGCAGCTTCCAGCGGGGGGGCCTCGACGAGCAGTACTTC.

CDR3 region: CASSPGGQVAGYTF. In nucleotides, the CDR3 is TGCGCCAGCAGCCCAGGCGGACAGGTTGCTGGCTACACCTTC. This chain uses TRBV5-1 with TRBJ1-2; 7 positions agree with TRBD1. Germline CDR1 is SGHRS and CDR2 is YFSETQ. The CDR3 totals 14 residues. The junction had 10 bases not matched to a gene; V was cut back by 4 bases and J by 7 bases.

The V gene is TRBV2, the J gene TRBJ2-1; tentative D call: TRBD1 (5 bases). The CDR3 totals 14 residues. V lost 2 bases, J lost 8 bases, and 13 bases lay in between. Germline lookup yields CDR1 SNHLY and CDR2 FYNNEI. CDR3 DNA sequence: TGTGCCAGCAGTGAAAGGCAGGGTATGGATGAGCAGTTCTTC. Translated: CASSERQGMDEQFF.

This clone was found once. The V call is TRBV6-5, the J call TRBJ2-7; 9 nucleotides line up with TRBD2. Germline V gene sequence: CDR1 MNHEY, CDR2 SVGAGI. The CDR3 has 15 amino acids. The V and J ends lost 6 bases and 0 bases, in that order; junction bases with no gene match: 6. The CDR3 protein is CASRTGLAGSYEQYF. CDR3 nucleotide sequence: TGTGCCAGCAGGACGGGACTAGCCGGCTCCTACGAGCAGTACTTC.

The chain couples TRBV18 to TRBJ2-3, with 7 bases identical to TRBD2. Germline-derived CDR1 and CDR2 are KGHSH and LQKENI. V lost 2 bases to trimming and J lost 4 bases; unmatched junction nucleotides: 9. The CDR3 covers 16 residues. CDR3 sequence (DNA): TGTGCCAGCTCACCAAATCAGCTAGCGGAGGCAGATACGCAGTATTTT. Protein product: CASSPNQLAEADTQYF.

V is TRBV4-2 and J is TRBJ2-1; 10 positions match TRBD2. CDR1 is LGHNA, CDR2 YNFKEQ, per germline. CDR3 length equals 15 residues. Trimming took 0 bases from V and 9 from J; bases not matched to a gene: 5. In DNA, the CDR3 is TGTGCCAGCAGCCAAGATTCTAGCGGGGGAATTGAGCAGTTCTTC. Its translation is CASSQDSSGGIEQFF.

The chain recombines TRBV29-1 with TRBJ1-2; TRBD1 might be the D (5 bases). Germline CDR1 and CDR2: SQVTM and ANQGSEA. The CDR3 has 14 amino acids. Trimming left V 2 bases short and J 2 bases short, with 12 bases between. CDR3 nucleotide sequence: TGCAGCGTTGAATTGGGGGGAAACAACTATGGCTACACCTTC. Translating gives CSVELGGNNYGYTF. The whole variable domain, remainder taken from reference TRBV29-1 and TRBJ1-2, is SAVISQKPSRDICQRGTSLTIQCQVDSQVTMMFWYRQQPGQSLTLIATANQGSEATYESGFVIDKFPISRPNLTFSTLTVSNMSPEDSSIYLCSVELGGNNYGYTFGSGTRLTVV.

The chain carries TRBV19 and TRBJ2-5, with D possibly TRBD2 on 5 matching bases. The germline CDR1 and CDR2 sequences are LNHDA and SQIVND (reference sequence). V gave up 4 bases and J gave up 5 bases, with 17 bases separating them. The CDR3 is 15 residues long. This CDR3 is CASSTLTGIRETQYF. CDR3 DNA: TGTGCCAGTAGTACCCTTACGGGGATTCGGGAGACCCAGTACTTC.

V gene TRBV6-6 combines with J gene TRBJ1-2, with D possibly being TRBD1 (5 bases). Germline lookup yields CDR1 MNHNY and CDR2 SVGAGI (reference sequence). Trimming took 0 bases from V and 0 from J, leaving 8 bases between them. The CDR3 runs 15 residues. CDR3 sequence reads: CASSYSGGSNYGYTF. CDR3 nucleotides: TGTGCCAGCAGTTACTCGGGGGGGTCTAACTATGGCTACACCTTC.

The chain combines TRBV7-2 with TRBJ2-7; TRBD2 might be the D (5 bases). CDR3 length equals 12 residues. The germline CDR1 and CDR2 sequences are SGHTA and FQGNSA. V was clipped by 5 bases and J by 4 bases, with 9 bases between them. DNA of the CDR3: TGTGCCAGCAGCCGGACTGTATACGAGCAGTACTTC. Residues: CASSRTVYEQYF.

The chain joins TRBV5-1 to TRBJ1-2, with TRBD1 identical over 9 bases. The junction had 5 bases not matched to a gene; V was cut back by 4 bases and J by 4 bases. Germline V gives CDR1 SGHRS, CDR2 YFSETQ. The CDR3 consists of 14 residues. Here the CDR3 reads CASSEGQGGYGYTF. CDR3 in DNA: TGCGCCAGCAGCGAGGGACAGGGAGGCTATGGCTACACCTTC.

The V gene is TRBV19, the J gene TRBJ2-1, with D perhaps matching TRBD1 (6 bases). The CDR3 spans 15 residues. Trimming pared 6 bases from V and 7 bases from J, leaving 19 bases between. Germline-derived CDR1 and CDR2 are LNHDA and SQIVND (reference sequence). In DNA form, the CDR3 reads TGTGCCAGTAGCCAACAGGGAAACCTAGGAAATGAGCAGTTCTTC. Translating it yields CASSQQGNLGNEQFF.

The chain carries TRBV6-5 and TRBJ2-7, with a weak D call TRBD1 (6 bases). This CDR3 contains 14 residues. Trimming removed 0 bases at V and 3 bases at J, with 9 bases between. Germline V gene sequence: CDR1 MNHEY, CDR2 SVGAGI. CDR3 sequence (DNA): TGTGCCAGCAGTTACTCCAGGGGCTACTACGAGCAGTACTTC. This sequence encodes CASSYSRGYYEQYF.

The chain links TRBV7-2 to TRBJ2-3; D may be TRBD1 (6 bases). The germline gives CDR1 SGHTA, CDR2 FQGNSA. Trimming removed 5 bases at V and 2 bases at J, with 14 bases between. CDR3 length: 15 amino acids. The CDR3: CASSVYREITDTQYF. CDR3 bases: TGTGCCAGCAGCGTCTACAGGGAAATCACAGATACGCAGTATTTT.

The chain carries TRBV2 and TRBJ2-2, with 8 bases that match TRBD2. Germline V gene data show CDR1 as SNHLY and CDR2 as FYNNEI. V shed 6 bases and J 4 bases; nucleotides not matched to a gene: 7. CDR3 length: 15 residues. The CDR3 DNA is TGTGCCAGCAGGGAGGCTAGCGGGTTCACCGGGGAGCTGTTTTTT. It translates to CASREASGFTGELFF. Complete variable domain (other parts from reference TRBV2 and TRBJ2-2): EPEVTQTPSHQVTQMGQEVILRCVPISNHLYFYWYRQILGQKVEFLVSFYNNEISEKSEIFDDQFSVERPDGSNFTLKIRSTKLEDSAMYFCASREASGFTGELFFGEGSRLTVL.

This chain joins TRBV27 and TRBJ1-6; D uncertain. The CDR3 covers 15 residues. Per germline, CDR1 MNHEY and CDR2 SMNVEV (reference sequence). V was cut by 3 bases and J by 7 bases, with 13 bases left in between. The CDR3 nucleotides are TGTGCCAGCAGTTTTTTCTCGGAGGGAAATTCACCCCTCCACTTT. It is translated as CASSFFSEGNSPLHF.